The rows below give T cell receptor beta chains drawn from one sample of a study of shared clonotypes between healthy human individuals. TCRdb's copy holds only in-frame clones and misses some; the assay was immunoSEQ multiplex PCR. This table holds about 820,000 clones, 92% found once. The sample was naive CD8+ T cells sorted from blood. These receptors came from a man aged 30 to 39 in good health. The CDR3 runs from the conserved cysteine through the conserved F or W. A D gene is named only where the DNA matches it firmly. Clone size, where shown, is once, few, many, or a class for clones that have expanded.

>NA|NA|TRBJ2-2|TRBV28
CASSFWDTMGNTGELFF
TGTGCCAGCAGTTTCTGGGACACCATGGGGAACACCGGGGAGCTGTTTTTT
>NA|TRBD1|TRBJ1-4|TRBV7-8
CASSGRTGSPYNEKLFF
TGTGCCAGCAGCGGAAGGACAGGTTCCCCATATAATGAAAAACTGTTTTTT
>NA|NA|TRBJ2-3|TRBV2
CASRPGNGDTQYF
TGTGCCAGCAGGCCAGGGAATGGAGATACGCAGTATTTT
>NA|NA|TRBJ2-3|TRBV15
CATSSASGDTDTQYF
TGTGCCACCAGCAGCGCTAGTGGCGACACAGATACGCAGTATTTT
>NA|NA|TRBJ2-7|TRBV2
CASSEPGLGYEQYF
TGTGCCAGCAGTGAACCAGGTCTGGGCTACGAGCAGTACTTC
>NA|TRBD1|TRBJ1-5|TRBV4-1
CASSPQGADQPQHF
TGCGCCAGCAGCCCACAGGGGGCCGATCAGCCCCAGCATTTT
>once|NA|TRBJ1-1|TRBV7-8
CASSSTQAMNTEAFF
TGTGCCAGCAGCTCAACACAGGCGATGAACACTGAAGCTTTCTTT
>NA|NA|TRBJ2-5|TRBV4-1
CASNLRDTAQETQYF
TGCGCCAGCAACCTTCGGGACACCGCCCAAGAGACCCAGTACTTC
>NA|NA|TRBJ2-3|TRBV11-2
CASSLEGGGSTDTQYF
TGTGCCAGCAGCTTGGAGGGAGGGGGGAGCACAGATACGCAGTATTTT
>NA|TRBD1|TRBJ2-7|TRBV10-3
CAISGWGQGSYEQYF
TGTGCCATCAGTGGGTGGGGACAGGGCTCCTACGAGCAGTACTTC
>once|NA|TRBJ1-1|TRBV14
CASTPNGFPTTEAFF
TGTGCCAGCACCCCCAACGGGTTCCCCACTACTGAAGCTTTCTTT
>NA|NA|TRBJ2-7|TRBV7-9
CASSPTGTYEQYF
TGTGCCAGCAGCCCTACAGGGACCTACGAGCAGTACTTC
>NA|NA|TRBJ2-1|TRBV7-9
CASHGAKKDDEQFF
TGTGCCAGCCACGGGGCAAAAAAGGATGATGAGCAGTTCTTC
>few|NA|TRBJ2-7|TRBV19
CASSLYWGVEQYF
TGTGCCAGTAGCCTGTACTGGGGGGTCGAGCAGTACTTC
>NA|TRBD2|TRBJ2-3|TRBV4-1
CASSEREMGTDTQYF
TGCGCCAGCAGCGAGCGGGAGATGGGCACAGATACGCAGTATTTT
>NA|NA|TRBJ2-2|TRBV7-6
CASSLAVFSGELFF
TGTGCCAGCAGCTTAGCGGTCTTTTCCGGGGAGCTGTTTTTT
>NA|NA|TRBJ2-7|TRBV18
CASSPGTGYEQYF
TGTGCCAGCTCACCAGGGACCGGCTACGAGCAGTACTTC